The 9 T cell receptor beta chains in this list originate from one sample, sequenced in a study of T cell responses to AZD1222 COVID-19 vaccine (dated by TCRdb to 2020 to 2022). In light of the paper, this sample's time point label describes: baseline before first vaccination. To prepare the library, the immunoSEQ multiplex PCR assay was applied. TCRdb holds this immuneACCESS table with in-frame rearrangements only. Some clones are missing; in checked studies, unresolved V genes explain under half, and the rest has no known cause. The sample profile shows about 120,000 clones; about 90% of them were found once. The top ten hold approximately 1.7% of the sample. The source was peripheral blood, collected on day 0 of AZD1222 vaccination. These receptors all come from an adult in good health.

CDR3 sequence: CASRMGVDNEQFF. The CDR3 coding sequence is TGCGCCAGCAGAATGGGGGTTGACAATGAGCAGTTCTTC. This rearrangement joins TRBV23-1 to TRBJ2-1; the D gene could be TRBD1 or TRBD2 (5 bases each). TRBV23-1 is sorted into the ORF group, with uncertain function. The CDR3 is 13 residues long. Trimming pared 6 bases from V and 5 bases from J, leaving 11 bases between.

This clone appeared once. This rearrangement joins TRBV11-1 to TRBJ1-1; possible D gene TRBD1, 5 bases. V was shortened by 8 bases and J by 6 bases, with 16 bases between the two germline ends. Per the germline V gene, CDR1 is SGHAT and CDR2 is FQDESV (reference sequence). The CDR3 has 13 amino acids. The CDR3 protein is CASGFPGFPEAFF. CDR3 in DNA: TGTGCCAGCGGGTTTCCAGGGTTCCCTGAAGCTTTCTTT.

The genes are TRBV2 and TRBJ1-1, with TRBD1 as a possible D gene (5 bases). The CDR3 is 14 residues long. The germline V gene encodes CDR1 SNHLY and CDR2 FYNNEI. Between the trimmed V and J ends, which lost 6 bases and 2 bases, there was a span of 13 bases. The DNA for the CDR3 is TGTGCCAGCAGGGGAGGGGAGTTTAACACTGAAGCTTTCTTT. This translates into CASRGGEFNTEAFF.

The chain has TRBV7-9 and TRBJ1-1; D uncertain. The CDR3 extends over 12 amino acids. Trimming left V 5 bases short and J 0 bases short, with 4 bases between. The germline CDR1 and CDR2 sequences are SEHNR and FQNEAQ (reference sequence). CDR3 amino acids: CASSRVNTEAFF. CDR3 nucleotide sequence: TGTGCCAGCAGCCGGGTGAACACTGAAGCTTTCTTT.

The rearrangement joins TRBV7-8 to TRBJ1-4; 8 positions agree with TRBD1. Germline assignment: CDR1 SGHVS and CDR2 FQNEAQ. V gave up 6 bases and J gave up 4 bases; unmatched junction bases: 4. The CDR3 spans 14 residues. CDR3 in amino acids: CASSQDRDNEKLFF. Written as DNA, the CDR3 is TGTGCCAGCAGTCAGGACAGGGATAATGAAAAACTGTTTTTT.

The V and J genes are TRBV28 and TRBJ1-2; 9 bases map to TRBD1. The CDR3 spans 14 residues. The V segment lost 6 bases and the J segment 4 bases; nucleotides outside the gene matches: 6. Germline CDR1 and CDR2: MDHEN and SYDVKM. The CDR3 sequence: CASRSGTGTYGYTF. The CDR3 bases are TGTGCCAGCAGGTCCGGGACAGGGACCTATGGCTACACCTTC.

V is TRBV2 and J is TRBJ1-5, with a possible D match to TRBD1 (6 bases). This CDR3 contains 15 residues. Per the germline V gene, CDR1 is SNHLY and CDR2 is FYNNEI. The germline V and J ends were trimmed by 7 bases and 0 bases, with 13 bases remaining between them. The DNA for the CDR3 is TGTGCCAGCAACGGGGGCTCCTATAGCAATCAGCCCCAGCATTTT. Translating it yields CASNGGSYSNQPQHF.

The chain recombines TRBV4-1 with TRBJ2-1; 10 nucleotides line up with TRBD2. Germline V lookup: CDR1 MGHRA, CDR2 YSYEKL. V was pared by 4 bases and J by 7 bases, with 7 bases of the junction left unmatched. This CDR3 is 15 amino acids long. The CDR3 DNA reads TGCGCCAGCAGCCTGGGGCTAGCGGGAGTTAATGAGCAGTTCTTC. It specifies CASSLGLAGVNEQFF.

This clone was detected only once. The J gene is TRBJ2-1, the V gene TRBV10-3; 8 nucleotides line up with TRBD2. V was clipped by 0 bases and J by 2 bases; unmatched bases: 6. CDR3 length equals 17 residues. From germline, CDR1 is ENHRY and CDR2 SYGVKD. The CDR3 here is CAISESGGGTPYNEQFF. CDR3 DNA: TGTGCCATCAGTGAGTCTGGCGGGGGGACACCCTACAATGAGCAGTTCTTC.